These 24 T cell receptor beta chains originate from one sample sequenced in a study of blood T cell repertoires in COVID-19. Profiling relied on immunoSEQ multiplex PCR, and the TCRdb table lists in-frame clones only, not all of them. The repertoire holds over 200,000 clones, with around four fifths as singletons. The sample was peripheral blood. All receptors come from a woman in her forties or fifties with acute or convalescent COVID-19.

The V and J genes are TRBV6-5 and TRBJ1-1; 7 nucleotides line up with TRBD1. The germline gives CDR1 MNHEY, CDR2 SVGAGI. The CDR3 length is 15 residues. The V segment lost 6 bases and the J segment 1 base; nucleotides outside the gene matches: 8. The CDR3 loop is CASSDVHRGNTEAFF. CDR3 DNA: TGTGCCAGCAGCGATGTACACAGGGGGAACACTGAAGCTTTCTTT.

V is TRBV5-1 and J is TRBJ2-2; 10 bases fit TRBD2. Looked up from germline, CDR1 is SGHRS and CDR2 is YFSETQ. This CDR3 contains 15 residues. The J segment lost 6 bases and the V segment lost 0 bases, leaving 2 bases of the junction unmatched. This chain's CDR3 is CASSLGLAGAGELFF. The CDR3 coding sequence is TGCGCCAGCAGCTTGGGGCTAGCGGGAGCCGGGGAGCTGTTTTTT.

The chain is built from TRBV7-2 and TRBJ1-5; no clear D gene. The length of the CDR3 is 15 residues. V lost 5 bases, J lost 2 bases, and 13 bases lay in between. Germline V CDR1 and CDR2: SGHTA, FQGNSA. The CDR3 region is CASSPEGSGNQPQHF. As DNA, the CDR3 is TGTGCCAGCAGCCCTGAGGGATCGGGCAATCAGCCCCAGCATTTT.

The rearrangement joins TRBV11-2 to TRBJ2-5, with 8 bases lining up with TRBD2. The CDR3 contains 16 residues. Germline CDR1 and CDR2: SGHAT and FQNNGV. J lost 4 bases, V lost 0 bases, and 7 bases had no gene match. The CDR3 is CASSLDWSGSSETQYF. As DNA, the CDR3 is TGTGCCAGCAGCTTAGATTGGAGCGGGAGTTCAGAGACCCAGTACTTC.

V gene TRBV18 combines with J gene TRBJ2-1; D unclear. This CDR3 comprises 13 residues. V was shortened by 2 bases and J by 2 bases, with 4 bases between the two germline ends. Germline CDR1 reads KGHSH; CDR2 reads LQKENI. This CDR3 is CASSPEAYNEQFF. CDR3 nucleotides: TGTGCCAGCTCACCAGAGGCCTACAATGAGCAGTTCTTC.

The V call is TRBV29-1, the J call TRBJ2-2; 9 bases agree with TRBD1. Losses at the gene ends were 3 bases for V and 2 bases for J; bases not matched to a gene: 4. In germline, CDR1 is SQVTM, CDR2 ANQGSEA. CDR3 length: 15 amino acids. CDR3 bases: TGCAGCGTTGACACAGGGGGCCTCAACACCGGGGAGCTGTTTTTT. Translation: CSVDTGGLNTGELFF.

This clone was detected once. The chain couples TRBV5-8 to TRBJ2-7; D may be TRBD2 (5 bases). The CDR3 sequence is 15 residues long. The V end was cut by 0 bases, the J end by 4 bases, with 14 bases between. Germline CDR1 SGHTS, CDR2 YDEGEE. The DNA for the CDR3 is TGTGCCAGCAGCTTGGTACCTAGCAGTGCATACGAGCAGTACTTC. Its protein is CASSLVPSSAYEQYF.

CDR3 in amino acids: CAWSSADEKLFF. The CDR3 nucleotides read TGTGCCTGGAGTTCCGCAGATGAAAAACTGTTTTTT. The J gene is TRBJ1-4, the V gene TRBV30; no definite D call. With 2 bases removed from V and 6 bases from J, the gap between germline ends came to 7 bases. CDR3 length equals 12 residues. Germline CDR1 GTSNPN, CDR2 SVGIG (reference sequence).

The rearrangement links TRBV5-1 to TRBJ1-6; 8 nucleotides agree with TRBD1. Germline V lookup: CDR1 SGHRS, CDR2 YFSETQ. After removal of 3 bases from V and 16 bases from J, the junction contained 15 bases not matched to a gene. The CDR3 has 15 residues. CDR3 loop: CASSSGQGIGDPLHF. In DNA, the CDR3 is TGCGCCAGCAGCTCTGGACAGGGCATAGGAGACCCACTCCACTTT.

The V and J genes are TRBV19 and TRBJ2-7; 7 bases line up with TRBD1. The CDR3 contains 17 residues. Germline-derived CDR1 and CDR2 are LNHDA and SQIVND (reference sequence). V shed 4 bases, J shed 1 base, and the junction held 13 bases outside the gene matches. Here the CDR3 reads CASSTGLLRQGSYEQYF. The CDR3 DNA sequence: TGTGCCAGTAGTACCGGGTTGCTGAGACAGGGTTCCTACGAGCAGTACTTC.

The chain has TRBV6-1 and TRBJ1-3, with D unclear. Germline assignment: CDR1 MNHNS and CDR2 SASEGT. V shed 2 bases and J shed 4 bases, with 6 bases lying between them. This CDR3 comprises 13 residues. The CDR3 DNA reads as TGTGCCAGCAGTGAAATGGCCGGAAACACCATATATTTT. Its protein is CASSEMAGNTIYF.

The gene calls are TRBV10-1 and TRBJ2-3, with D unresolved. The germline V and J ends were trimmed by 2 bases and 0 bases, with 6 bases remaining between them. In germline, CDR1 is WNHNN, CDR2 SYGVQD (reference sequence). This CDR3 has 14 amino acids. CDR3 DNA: TGCGCCAGCAGTGAGGACACTAGCACAGATACGCAGTATTTT. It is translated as CASSEDTSTDTQYF.

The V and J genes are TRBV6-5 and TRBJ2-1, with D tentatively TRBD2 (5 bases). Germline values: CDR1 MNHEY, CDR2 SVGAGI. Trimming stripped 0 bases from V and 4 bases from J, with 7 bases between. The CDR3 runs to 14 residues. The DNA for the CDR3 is TGTGCCAGCAGTTACTCGAGGGTATACAATGAGCAGTTCTTC. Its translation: CASSYSRVYNEQFF.

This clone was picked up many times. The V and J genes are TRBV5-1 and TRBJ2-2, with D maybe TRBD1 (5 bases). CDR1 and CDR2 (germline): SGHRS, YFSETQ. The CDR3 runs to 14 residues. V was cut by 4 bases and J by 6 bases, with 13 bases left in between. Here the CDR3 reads CASSPQGSAGELFF. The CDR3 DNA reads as TGCGCCAGCAGCCCCCAGGGCTCGGCCGGGGAGCTGTTTTTT.

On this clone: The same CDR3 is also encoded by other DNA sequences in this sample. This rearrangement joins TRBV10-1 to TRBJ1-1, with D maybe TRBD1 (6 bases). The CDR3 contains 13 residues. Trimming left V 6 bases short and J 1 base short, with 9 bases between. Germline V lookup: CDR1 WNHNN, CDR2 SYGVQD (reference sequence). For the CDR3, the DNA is TGCGCCAGCAGCTCGGACAGGAACACTGAAGCTTTCTTT. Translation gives CASSSDRNTEAFF.

The CDR3 is CASSPRDSLLVAYGYTF. The CDR3 DNA is TGTGCCAGCAGCCCCCGGGACAGCCTCCTGGTGGCCTATGGCTACACCTTC. The chain uses TRBV14 and TRBJ1-2; 7 bases align to TRBD1. Losses at the gene ends were 4 bases for V and 4 bases for J; bases not matched to a gene: 15. The germline CDR1 and CDR2 sequences are SGHDN and FVKESK. This CDR3 is 17 amino acids long. Variable domain in full (rest from reference TRBV14 and TRBJ1-2): EAGVTQFPSHSVIEKGQTVTLRCDPISGHDNLYWYRRVMGKEIKFLLHFVKESKQDESGMPNNRFLAERTGGTYSTLKVQPAELEDSGVYFCASSPRDSLLVAYGYTFGSGTRLTVV.

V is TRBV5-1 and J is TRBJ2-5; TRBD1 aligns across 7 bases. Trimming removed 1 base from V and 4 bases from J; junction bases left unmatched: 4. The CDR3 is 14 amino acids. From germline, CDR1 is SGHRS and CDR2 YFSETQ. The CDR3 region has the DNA TGCGCCAGCAGCTTGAACAGACAGGGAGAGACCCAGTACTTC. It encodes CASSLNRQGETQYF.

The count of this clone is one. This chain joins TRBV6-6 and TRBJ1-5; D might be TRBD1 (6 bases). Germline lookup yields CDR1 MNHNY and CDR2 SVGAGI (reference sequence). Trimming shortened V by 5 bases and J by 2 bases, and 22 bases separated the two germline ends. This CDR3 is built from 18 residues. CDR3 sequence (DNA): TGTGCCAGCAGTCCTTCCGGGGGGGGGCAGGTTGGCAATCAGCCCCAGCATTTT. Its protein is CASSPSGGGQVGNQPQHF.

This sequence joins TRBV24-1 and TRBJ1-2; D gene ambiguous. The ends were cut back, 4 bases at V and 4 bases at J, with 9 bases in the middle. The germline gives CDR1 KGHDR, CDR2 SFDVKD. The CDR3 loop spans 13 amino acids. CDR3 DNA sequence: TGTGCCACCAGTGAGAGACAAACCTATGGCTACACCTTC. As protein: CATSERQTYGYTF.

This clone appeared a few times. CDR3 coding DNA: TGTGCCAGTAGTATAGTGACATCCCGGGGTATGGAGACCCAGTACTTC. This translates into CASSIVTSRGMETQYF. This chain connects TRBV19 to TRBJ2-5, with D perhaps matching TRBD2 (5 bases). V shed 1 base and J shed 5 bases, with 17 bases lying between them. The CDR3 extends over 16 amino acids. Germline V gives CDR1 LNHDA, CDR2 SQIVND (reference sequence).

Here the CDR3 reads CASSFVGTGPNTEAFF. CDR3 in DNA: TGTGCCAGCAGTTTCGTGGGGACAGGACCGAACACTGAAGCTTTCTTT. J is TRBJ1-1 and V is TRBV27, with TRBD1 matching 8 bases. The germline V gene has CDR1 MNHEY and CDR2 SMNVEV (reference sequence). The CDR3 spans 16 residues. Losses at the gene ends were 3 bases for V and 1 base for J; bases not matched to a gene: 7.

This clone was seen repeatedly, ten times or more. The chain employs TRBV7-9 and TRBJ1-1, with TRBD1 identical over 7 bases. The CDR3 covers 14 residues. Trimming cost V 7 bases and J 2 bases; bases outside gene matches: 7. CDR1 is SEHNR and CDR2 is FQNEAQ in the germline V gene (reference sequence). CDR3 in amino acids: CASTPGQTNTEAFF. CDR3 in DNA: TGTGCCAGCACCCCGGGACAGACTAACACTGAAGCTTTCTTT.

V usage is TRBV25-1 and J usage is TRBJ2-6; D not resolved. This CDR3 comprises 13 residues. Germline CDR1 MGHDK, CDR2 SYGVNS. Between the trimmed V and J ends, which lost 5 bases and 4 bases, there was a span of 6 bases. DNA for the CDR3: TGTGCCAGCAGTTCTGGCGGGGCCAACGTCCTGACTTTC. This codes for CASSSGGANVLTF. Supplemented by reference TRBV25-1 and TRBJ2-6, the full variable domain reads EADIYQTPRYLVIGTGKKITLECSQTMGHDKMYWYQQDPGMELHLIHYSYGVNSTEKGDLSSESTVSRIRTEHFPLTLESARPSHTSQYLCASSSGGANVLTFGAGSRLTVL.

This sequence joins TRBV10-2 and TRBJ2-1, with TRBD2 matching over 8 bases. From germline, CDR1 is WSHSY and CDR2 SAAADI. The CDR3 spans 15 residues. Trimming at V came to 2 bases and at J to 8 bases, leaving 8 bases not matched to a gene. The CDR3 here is CASSEDGREVDEQFF. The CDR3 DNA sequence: TGCGCCAGCAGTGAGGACGGGAGGGAAGTTGATGAGCAGTTCTTC.